Listed here are 12 T cell receptor beta chains from one sample, sequenced in a study of cytomegalovirus exposure and HLA in healthy donors. The PCR made use of 60 Vbeta and 13 Jbeta primers. TCRdb keeps only in-frame clones here, not all; method: immunoSEQ multiplex PCR. The sample lists some 120,000 clones; 65% to 80% were seen once. Sequenced material: PBMCs. The receptors shown here come from a female donor in good health and CMV-seronegative.

The V and J genes are TRBV29-1 and TRBJ2-5; TRBD2 is a possible D gene (5 bases). The assigned J gene may be wrong: the sequence end matches TRBJ2-7 better. The CDR3 is 11 residues long. Germline V lookup: CDR1 SQVTM, CDR2 ANQGSEA. CDR3 nucleotides: TGCAGCGTTCGGACTGACTACGAGCAGTACTTC. Amino acids: CSVRTDYEQYF.

This clone rates as medium-sized (0.01 to 0.1%). The rearrangement uses TRBV6-1 and TRBJ2-2; 9 nucleotides agree with TRBD1. The CDR3 consists of 14 residues. V was clipped by 11 bases and J by 3 bases; unmatched bases: 7. Per the germline V gene, CDR1 is MNHNS and CDR2 is SASEGT. The CDR3 is CAGKGDRDTGELFF. DNA for the CDR3: TGTGCCGGCAAAGGGGACAGGGACACCGGGGAGCTGTTTTTT.

The rearrangement uses TRBV10-3 and TRBJ2-7, with 7 bases matching TRBD1. CDR1 is ENHRY, CDR2 SYGVKD, per germline. There are 15 residues in the CDR3. Trimming cost V 8 bases and J 2 bases; bases outside gene matches: 12. In DNA, the CDR3 is TGTGCCATCTCCGAGGGCAGGGGGACAACCTACGAGCAGTACTTC. It yields the protein CAISEGRGTTYEQYF.

The chain has TRBV4-1 and TRBJ2-1; 14 nucleotides match TRBD2. CDR1 and CDR2 (germline): MGHRA, YSYEKL. V trimming: 2 bases; J trimming: 3 bases; junction bases outside the gene matches: 15. The CDR3 spans 21 residues. This CDR3 reads CASSQLIGLAGGHIYYNEQFF. As DNA, the CDR3 is TGCGCCAGCAGCCAACTGATTGGACTAGCGGGGGGACATATCTACTACAATGAGCAGTTCTTC.

The V gene is TRBV2, the J gene TRBJ1-6; D unresolved. The CDR3 length is 14 residues. The germline V and J ends were trimmed by 4 bases and 6 bases, with 10 bases remaining between them. Germline CDR1 is SNHLY and CDR2 is FYNNEI. CDR3 DNA: TGTGCCAGCAGTGTATCGGGTCTTAATTCACCCCTCCACTTT. Its translation: CASSVSGLNSPLHF. Using reference TRBV2 and TRBJ1-6 for the parts outside the CDR3, the full variable domain is EPEVTQTPSHQVTQMGQEVILRCVPISNHLYFYWYRQILGQKVEFLVSFYNNEISEKSEIFDDQFSVERPDGSNFTLKIRSTKLEDSAMYFCASSVSGLNSPLHFGNGTRLTVT.

This clone came up once. This chain uses TRBV30 with TRBJ2-5, with 8 bases aligning to TRBD2. CDR3 length: 16 residues. The ends lost 3 bases at V and 5 bases at J; junction bases unmatched: 14. Per germline, CDR1 GTSNPN and CDR2 SVGIG (reference sequence). This CDR3 reads CAWRIISGEVRETQYF. The CDR3 DNA reads as TGTGCCTGGAGAATTATTAGCGGGGAAGTCAGGGAGACCCAGTACTTC. Drawing the rest from reference TRBV30 and TRBJ2-5, the complete variable domain is SQTIHQWPATLVQPVGSPLSLECTVEGTSNPNLYWYRQAAGRGLQLLFYSVGIGQISSEVPQNLSASRPQDRQFILSSKKLLLSDSGFYLCAWRIISGEVRETQYFGPGTRLLVL.

The V gene is TRBV6-5, the J gene TRBJ1-3; tentative D call: TRBD1 (5 bases). This CDR3 spans 15 amino acids. CDR1 is MNHEY, CDR2 SVGAGI, per germline. V lost 6 bases and J 4 bases, leaving 16 bases between the germline ends. The CDR3 loop reads CASRRAGGAGNTIYF. The CDR3 DNA reads as TGTGCCAGCAGACGAGCCGGGGGAGCAGGAAACACCATATATTTT.

This clone was seen a handful of times. This chain joins TRBV4-3 and TRBJ1-1, with D hard to call. Trimming left V 1 base short and J 5 bases short, with 8 bases between. Germline CDR1 is LGHNA and CDR2 is YSLEER. The CDR3 contains 13 residues. The CDR3 nucleotides are TGCGCCAGCAGCCAAGGGGAGAGGACTGAAGCTTTCTTT. It yields the protein CASSQGERTEAFF.

The table lists this clone with a few counts. The chain recombines TRBV4-1 with TRBJ1-6, with 10 bases that match TRBD1. The CDR3 is 15 residues long. CDR1 and CDR2 (germline): MGHRA, YSYEKL. The V segment lost 0 bases and the J segment 9 bases; nucleotides outside the gene matches: 2. This CDR3 is CASSQEDRGGSPLHF. The CDR3 DNA is TGCGCCAGCAGCCAAGAGGACAGGGGGGGTTCACCCCTCCACTTT.

The CDR3 spells CASSSGWSTEAFF. The CDR3, as DNA: TGTGCCAGCAGTTCCGGGTGGAGCACTGAAGCTTTCTTT. The chain combines TRBV27 with TRBJ1-1; D ambiguous. Germline CDR1 reads MNHEY; CDR2 reads SMNVEV (reference sequence). The CDR3 is 13 amino acids. Trimming stripped 4 bases from V and 4 bases from J, with 10 bases between.

The chain recombines TRBV4-2 with TRBJ2-7, with D perhaps matching TRBD1 (5 bases). The CDR3 has 13 residues. Trimming stripped 4 bases from V and 6 bases from J, with 13 bases between. CDR1 and CDR2 (germline): LGHNA, YNFKEQ. CDR3 nucleotide sequence: TGTGCCAGCAGCCCAGGGTTTGTTGGCGAGCAGTACTTC. Translated, it gives CASSPGFVGEQYF.

The count of this clone is one. The V gene is TRBV28, the J gene TRBJ2-5, with TRBD2 as a possible D gene (6 bases). The V end lost 9 bases, the J end lost 2 bases, and 7 bases lay between the germline ends. Germline assignment: CDR1 MDHEN and CDR2 SYDVKM. This CDR3 comprises 11 residues. The CDR3 here is CASGGQETQYF. The CDR3 DNA is TGTGCCAGTGGAGGGCAAGAGACCCAGTACTTC.